The rows below give T cell receptor beta chains drawn from one sample of a study of blood T cell repertoires in COVID-19. Libraries were prepared by immunoSEQ multiplex PCR; TCRdb keeps only in-frame clonotypes and omits some of them. The table has just over 95,000 clones, about four fifths seen once; the top ten hold around a sixth. Sequenced: peripheral blood. Every receptor here comes from a man older than 75 with acute or convalescent COVID-19. CDR3s include the opening cysteine and the closing phenylalanine or tryptophan. A D gene is named only where the DNA matches it firmly. Rows may omit the clone size; those that give it use once, few, many or a size class.

j_call: TRBJ1-5; clone_size: NA; d_call: TRBD1; v_call: TRBV28; cdr3_aa: CASSLSGTGVQPQHF; cdr3_nt: TGTGCCAGCAGTTTATCAGGGACAGGGGTGCAGCCCCAGCATTTT
j_call: TRBJ2-7; clone_size: few; d_call: NA; v_call: TRBV4-2; cdr3_aa: CASSPTGRGTYEQYF; cdr3_nt: TGTGCCAGCAGCCCCACCGGGCGAGGGACCTACGAGCAGTACTTC
j_call: TRBJ2-2; clone_size: NA; d_call: TRBD1; v_call: TRBV15; cdr3_aa: CATSRGGQSTGELFF; cdr3_nt: TGTGCCACCAGCAGAGGGGGACAGAGCACCGGGGAGCTGTTTTTT
j_call: TRBJ1-5; clone_size: few; d_call: NA; v_call: TRBV20-1; cdr3_aa: CSASRSNSNQPQHF; cdr3_nt: TGCAGTGCTAGTCGGAGTAATAGCAATCAGCCCCAGCATTTT
j_call: TRBJ2-7; clone_size: NA; d_call: TRBD1; v_call: TRBV30; cdr3_aa: CAWGQGIYEQYF; cdr3_nt: TGTGCCTGGGGACAGGGGATCTACGAGCAGTACTTC
j_call: TRBJ1-5; clone_size: NA; d_call: TRBD1; v_call: TRBV6-1; cdr3_aa: CASSEAPGGSGSNQPQHF; cdr3_nt: TGTGCCAGCAGTGAAGCTCCAGGGGGCAGTGGTAGCAATCAGCCCCAGCATTTT
j_call: TRBJ2-3; clone_size: NA; d_call: NA; v_call: TRBV7-2; cdr3_aa: CASSLGSTDTQYF; cdr3_nt: TGTGCCAGCAGCTTAGGTTCGACAGATACGCAGTATTTT
j_call: TRBJ1-5; clone_size: NA; d_call: NA; v_call: TRBV11-2; cdr3_aa: CASSLTSSNQPQHF; cdr3_nt: TGTGCCAGCAGCTTGACAAGCAGCAATCAGCCCCAGCATTTT
j_call: TRBJ2-3; clone_size: NA; d_call: NA; v_call: TRBV7-9; cdr3_aa: CASTRDTGTHTQYF; cdr3_nt: TGTGCCAGCACCCGGGACACAGGCACGCATACGCAGTATTTT
j_call: TRBJ1-5; clone_size: NA; d_call: NA; v_call: TRBV6-1; cdr3_aa: CASSEFGRTNQPQHF; cdr3_nt: TGTGCCAGCAGTGAATTCGGGCGGACTAATCAGCCCCAGCATTTT
j_call: TRBJ2-7; clone_size: NA; d_call: TRBD1; v_call: TRBV7-2; cdr3_aa: CASSFRHRGPYEQYF; cdr3_nt: TGTGCCAGCAGCTTCAGGCACAGGGGGCCTTACGAGCAGTACTTC
j_call: TRBJ2-2; clone_size: NA; d_call: NA; v_call: TRBV11-3; cdr3_aa: CASSFPSSGELFF; cdr3_nt: TGTGCCAGCAGCTTTCCGTCGTCGGGGGAGCTGTTTTTT
j_call: TRBJ2-3; clone_size: NA; d_call: TRBD2; v_call: TRBV5-6; cdr3_aa: CASSFEREDTQYF; cdr3_nt: TGTGCCAGCAGCTTCGAGCGGGAAGATACGCAGTATTTT
j_call: TRBJ1-2; clone_size: NA; d_call: NA; v_call: TRBV10-2; cdr3_aa: CASRADSPGYTF; cdr3_nt: TGCGCCAGCAGGGCGGACAGTCCTGGCTACACCTTC
j_call: TRBJ2-3; clone_size: NA; d_call: NA; v_call: TRBV3-1/TRBV3-2; cdr3_aa: CASRPSGLADTQYF; cdr3_nt: TGTGCCAGCAGACCGAGCGGGTTGGCAGATACGCAGTATTTT
j_call: TRBJ2-1; clone_size: NA; d_call: TRBD2; v_call: TRBV5-1; cdr3_aa: CASSFSGRSSYNEQFF; cdr3_nt: TGCGCCAGCAGCTTTAGCGGGAGGAGCTCCTACAATGAGCAGTTCTTC
j_call: TRBJ2-7; clone_size: once; d_call: TRBD1; v_call: TRBV11-2; cdr3_aa: CASSLGQGAYEQYF; cdr3_nt: TGTGCCAGCAGCTTGGGTCAGGGGGCCTACGAGCAGTACTTC
j_call: TRBJ2-2; clone_size: once; d_call: NA; v_call: TRBV18; cdr3_aa: CASSPQVGQSGELFF; cdr3_nt: TGTGCCAGCTCACCGCAGGTCGGACAGTCCGGGGAGCTGTTTTTT
j_call: TRBJ1-2; clone_size: NA; d_call: TRBD1; v_call: TRBV6-2/TRBV6-3; cdr3_aa: CASSRDRRWHGYTF; cdr3_nt: TGTGCCAGCAGCCGGGACAGGCGTTGGCATGGCTACACCTTC
j_call: TRBJ1-4; clone_size: NA; d_call: NA; v_call: TRBV5-1; cdr3_aa: CASSLTATNEKLFF; cdr3_nt: TGCGCCAGCAGCTTGACAGCAACTAATGAAAAACTGTTTTTT
j_call: TRBJ2-2; clone_size: few; d_call: NA; v_call: TRBV2; cdr3_aa: CASRQGTGELFF; cdr3_nt: TGTGCCAGCAGACAGGGAACCGGGGAGCTGTTTTTT
j_call: TRBJ1-6; clone_size: NA; d_call: TRBD1; v_call: TRBV5-1; cdr3_aa: CASSDGRGQRSSPLHF; cdr3_nt: TGCGCCAGCAGTGACGGTCGGGGACAGAGAAGTTCACCCCTCCACTTT
j_call: TRBJ2-5; clone_size: NA; d_call: NA; v_call: TRBV6-1; cdr3_aa: CASNEVSGKQETQYF; cdr3_nt: TGTGCCAGCAATGAAGTTTCAGGGAAGCAAGAGACCCAGTACTTC
j_call: TRBJ1-5; clone_size: NA; d_call: TRBD1; v_call: TRBV12-3/TRBV12-4; cdr3_aa: CASRGQGSQPQHF; cdr3_nt: TGTGCCAGCAGGGGACAGGGATCTCAGCCCCAGCATTTT
j_call: TRBJ2-1; clone_size: few; d_call: NA; v_call: TRBV6-2/TRBV6-3; cdr3_aa: CASSYSRLLNNEQFF; cdr3_nt: TGTGCCAGCAGTTACTCGAGACTCCTTAACAATGAGCAGTTCTTC
j_call: TRBJ1-1; clone_size: few; d_call: NA; v_call: TRBV6-2/TRBV6-3; cdr3_aa: CASSYDTVISLATEAFF; cdr3_nt: TGTGCCAGCAGTTATGATACAGTCATTAGTTTGGCCACTGAAGCTTTCTTT
j_call: TRBJ2-3; clone_size: NA; d_call: NA; v_call: TRBV27; cdr3_aa: CASSLGPQVTDTQYF; cdr3_nt: TGTGCCAGCAGTTTAGGGCCACAGGTCACAGATACGCAGTATTTT
j_call: TRBJ2-3; clone_size: NA; d_call: NA; v_call: TRBV7-2; cdr3_aa: CASSLGDPTDTQYF; cdr3_nt: TGTGCCAGCAGCTTGGGCGATCCCACAGATACGCAGTATTTT
j_call: TRBJ1-5; clone_size: NA; d_call: NA; v_call: TRBV18; cdr3_aa: CASSPLSSNQPQHF; cdr3_nt: TGTGCCAGCTCACCACTATCGAGTAATCAGCCCCAGCATTTT
j_call: TRBJ1-4; clone_size: NA; d_call: NA; v_call: TRBV7-2; cdr3_aa: CASSLAGATNEKLFF; cdr3_nt: TGTGCCAGCAGCTTAGCAGGGGCAACTAATGAAAAACTGTTTTTT
j_call: TRBJ2-2; clone_size: NA; d_call: NA; v_call: TRBV7-2; cdr3_aa: CASSPGGPAGTGELFF; cdr3_nt: TGTGCCAGCAGCCCTGGCGGGCCCGCGGGGACCGGGGAGCTGTTTTTT
j_call: TRBJ2-3; clone_size: NA; d_call: NA; v_call: TRBV5-8; cdr3_aa: CASSLGQTFTDTQYF; cdr3_nt: TGTGCCAGCAGCTTGGGACAGACCTTCACAGATACGCAGTATTTT
j_call: TRBJ1-1; clone_size: NA; d_call: NA; v_call: TRBV5-1; cdr3_aa: CASSIRGGNTEAFF; cdr3_nt: TGCGCCAGCAGCATTAGGGGCGGAAACACTGAAGCTTTCTTT
j_call: TRBJ2-7; clone_size: NA; d_call: TRBD1; v_call: TRBV18; cdr3_aa: CASSPTRQGTYEQYF; cdr3_nt: TGTGCCAGCTCACCCACCCGACAGGGGACCTACGAGCAGTACTTC
j_call: TRBJ2-7; clone_size: NA; d_call: TRBD1; v_call: TRBV5-8; cdr3_aa: CASSLDRRRGQYF; cdr3_nt: TGTGCCAGCAGTTTGGACAGGCGTAGGGGGCAGTACTTC
j_call: TRBJ2-7; clone_size: NA; d_call: TRBD1; v_call: TRBV18; cdr3_aa: CASSPGTVYEQYF; cdr3_nt: TGTGCCAGCTCACCAGGGACAGTCTACGAGCAGTACTTC
j_call: TRBJ2-5; clone_size: NA; d_call: TRBD1; v_call: TRBV12-3/TRBV12-4; cdr3_aa: CASSHRGWETQYF; cdr3_nt: TGTGCCAGCAGCCACAGGGGGTGGGAGACCCAGTACTTC
j_call: TRBJ1-4; clone_size: NA; d_call: NA; v_call: TRBV9; cdr3_aa: CASSVAVATNEKLFF; cdr3_nt: TGTGCCAGCAGCGTAGCTGTTGCAACTAATGAAAAACTGTTTTTT
j_call: TRBJ1-1; clone_size: NA; d_call: NA; v_call: TRBV19; cdr3_aa: CASSHIQERHTEAFF; cdr3_nt: TGTGCCAGTAGCCACATACAGGAAAGACACACTGAAGCTTTCTTT
j_call: TRBJ2-7; clone_size: few; d_call: NA; v_call: TRBV5-8; cdr3_aa: CASSLVSGGNYEQYF; cdr3_nt: TGTGCCAGCAGCTTGGTTTCAGGGGGGAACTACGAGCAGTACTTC
j_call: TRBJ1-1; clone_size: once; d_call: TRBD1; v_call: TRBV7-8; cdr3_aa: CASSLATTGAEAFF; cdr3_nt: TGTGCCAGCAGCTTAGCCACGACAGGGGCTGAAGCTTTCTTT
j_call: TRBJ1-1; clone_size: NA; d_call: NA; v_call: TRBV5-1; cdr3_aa: CASTSGGVTEAFF; cdr3_nt: TGCGCCAGCACCTCCGGGGGGGTGACTGAAGCTTTCTTT
j_call: TRBJ2-7; clone_size: NA; d_call: TRBD1; v_call: TRBV25-1; cdr3_aa: CASSPGQGLSYEQYF; cdr3_nt: TGTGCCAGCAGCCCGGGACAGGGCCTTTCCTACGAGCAGTACTTC
j_call: TRBJ1-6; clone_size: NA; d_call: NA; v_call: TRBV19; cdr3_aa: CATRESSYNSPLHF; cdr3_nt: TGTGCCACCCGCGAAAGCTCCTATAATTCACCCCTCCACTTT
j_call: TRBJ1-2; clone_size: NA; d_call: TRBD1; v_call: TRBV6-5; cdr3_aa: CASSYLPGQINYGYTF; cdr3_nt: TGTGCCAGCAGTTATCTCCCGGGACAGATAAACTATGGCTACACCTTC
j_call: TRBJ1-3; clone_size: few; d_call: NA; v_call: TRBV27; cdr3_aa: CASSSRVGNTIYF; cdr3_nt: TGTGCCAGCAGTTCGAGGGTCGGAAACACCATATATTTT
j_call: TRBJ2-7; clone_size: NA; d_call: TRBD1; v_call: TRBV7-2; cdr3_aa: CASSSGTGVLYEQYF; cdr3_nt: TGTGCCAGCAGCTCAGGGACAGGGGTTCTCTACGAGCAGTACTTC
j_call: TRBJ2-7; clone_size: NA; d_call: NA; v_call: TRBV19; cdr3_aa: CASSSRDKRYEQYF; cdr3_nt: TGTGCCAGTAGTTCCAGGGACAAACGCTACGAGCAGTACTTC
j_call: TRBJ1-2; clone_size: NA; d_call: TRBD1; v_call: TRBV28; cdr3_aa: CASLTGANYGYTF; cdr3_nt: TGTGCCAGCCTGACAGGGGCGAACTATGGCTACACCTTT
j_call: TRBJ2-7; clone_size: NA; d_call: NA; v_call: TRBV11-2; cdr3_aa: CASSSRQNYEQYF; cdr3_nt: TGTGCCAGCAGCTCGAGACAGAACTACGAGCAGTACTTC
j_call: TRBJ2-5; clone_size: few; d_call: NA; v_call: TRBV15; cdr3_aa: CATSSTRVRKTQYF; cdr3_nt: TGTGCCACCAGCAGTACGCGGGTTAGAAAGACCCAGTACTTC